This T cell receptor beta chain was documented in a study of T cells in Graves' hyperthyroidism and ophthalmopathy. Study outcomes and limitations: Before onset, ophthalmopathy was predicted by the model a median approximately 6.5 months earlier. Most expanded thyroid clonotypes above 0.001 also appeared in blood.

The sample holds a few counts of this clonotype. The target antigen is unknown. The trim removed 8 bases at V and 4 bases at J, leaving 7 bases unmatched. The CDR3 is 14 amino acids. Germline loops: CDR1 WNHNN, CDR2 SYGVQD (reference sequence). RNA transcripts provided the source from which TCR beta CDR3 regions were amplified. First-round RT-PCR with HTBI primers amplified the TCR CDR3 region. TCRdb recomputed calls from the multiplex PCR reads with MiXCR, one row per CDR3 protein. The sample carries approximately 430,000 distinct CDR3 sequences, 14% to 15% recorded once. Input material: blood. The receptor's source is a man younger than 35 with Graves' ophthalmopathy. The rearrangement links TRBV10-1 to TRBJ1-3, with 8 positions matching TRBD1. The CDR3 bases are TGCGCCAGCGCCTCGACAGGGGACGGAAACACCATATATTTT. Its translation is CASASTGDGNTIYF.